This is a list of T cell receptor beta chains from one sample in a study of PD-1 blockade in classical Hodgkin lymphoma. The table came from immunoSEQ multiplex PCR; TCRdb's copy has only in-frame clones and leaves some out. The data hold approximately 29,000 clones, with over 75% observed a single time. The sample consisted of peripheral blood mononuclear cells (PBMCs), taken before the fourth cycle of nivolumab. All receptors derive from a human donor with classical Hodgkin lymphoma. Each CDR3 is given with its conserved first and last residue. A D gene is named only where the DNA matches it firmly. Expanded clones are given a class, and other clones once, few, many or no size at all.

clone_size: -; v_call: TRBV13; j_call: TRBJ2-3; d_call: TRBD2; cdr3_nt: TGTGCCAGCAGCTTAGGACTAGCGGGCTTCACAGATACGCAGTATTTT; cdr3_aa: CASSLGLAGFTDTQYF
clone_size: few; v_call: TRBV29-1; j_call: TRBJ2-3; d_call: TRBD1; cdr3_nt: TGCAGCGTAAACCCGACAGGGACAGATACGCAGTATTTT; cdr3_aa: CSVNPTGTDTQYF
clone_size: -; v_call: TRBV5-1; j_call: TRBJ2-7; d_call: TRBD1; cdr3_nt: TGCGCCAGCAGCTTGTATGTGACAGGGGAGTACGAGCAGTACTTC; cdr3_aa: CASSLYVTGEYEQYF
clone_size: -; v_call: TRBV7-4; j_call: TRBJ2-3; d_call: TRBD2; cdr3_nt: TGTGCCAGCAGCTTCCAGCGGGGACGCACAGATACGCAGTATTTT; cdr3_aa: CASSFQRGRTDTQYF
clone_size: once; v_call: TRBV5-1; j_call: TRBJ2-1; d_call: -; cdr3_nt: TGCGCCAGCAGCTTGGGGACTGCCAACAATGAGCAGTTCTTC; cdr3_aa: CASSLGTANNEQFF
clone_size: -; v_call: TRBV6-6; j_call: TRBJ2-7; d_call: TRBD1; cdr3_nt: TGTGCCAGCAGTGCACAGGGGAGAGGCGAGCAGTACTTC; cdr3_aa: CASSAQGRGEQYF
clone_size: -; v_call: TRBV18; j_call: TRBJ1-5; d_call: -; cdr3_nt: TGTGCCAGCTCACCACTTTGGTTGAAACAGCCCCAGCATTTT; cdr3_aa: CASSPLWLKQPQHF
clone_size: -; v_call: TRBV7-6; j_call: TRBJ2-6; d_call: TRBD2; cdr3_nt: TGTGCCAGCAGCTTAGCACGGGGGGTCACTGGGGCCAACGTCCTGACTTTC; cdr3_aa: CASSLARGVTGANVLTF
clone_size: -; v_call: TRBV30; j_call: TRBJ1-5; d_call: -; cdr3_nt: TGTGCCTGGAGCGAAAACGAATTACAGCCCCAGCATTTT; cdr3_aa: CAWSENELQPQHF
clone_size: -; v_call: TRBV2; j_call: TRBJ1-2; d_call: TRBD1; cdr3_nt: TGTGCCAGCAGCGGACAGGGGGCCCCCTATGGCTACACCTTC; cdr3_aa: CASSGQGAPYGYTF
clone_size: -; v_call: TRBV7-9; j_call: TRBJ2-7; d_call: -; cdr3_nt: TGTGCCAGCAGCTTAGGGAGTCGGGGGGCGGCATACGAGCAGTACTTC; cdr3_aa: CASSLGSRGAAYEQYF
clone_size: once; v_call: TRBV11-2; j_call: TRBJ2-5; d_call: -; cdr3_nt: TGTGCCAGCCTGAGGACAGAGAAAGAGACCCAGTACTTC; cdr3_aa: CASLRTEKETQYF
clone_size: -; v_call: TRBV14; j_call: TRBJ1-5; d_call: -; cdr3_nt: TGTGCCAGCAGCCGCTTGGGTAGCAATCAGCCCCAGCATTTT; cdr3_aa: CASSRLGSNQPQHF
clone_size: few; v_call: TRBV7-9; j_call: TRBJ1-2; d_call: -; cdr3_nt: TGTGCCAGCAGCTCCTCAGACAGCGCTCCATTCTATGGCTACACCTTC; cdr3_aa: CASSSSDSAPFYGYTF
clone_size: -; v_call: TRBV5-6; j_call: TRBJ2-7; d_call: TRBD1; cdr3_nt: TGTGCCAGCAGCTTGGGGCAGGGGGTTTACGAGCAGTACTTC; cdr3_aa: CASSLGQGVYEQYF
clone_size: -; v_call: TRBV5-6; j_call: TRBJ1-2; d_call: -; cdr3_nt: TGTGCCAGCAGCTCGGGACCCCTCTATGGCTACACCTTC; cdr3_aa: CASSSGPLYGYTF
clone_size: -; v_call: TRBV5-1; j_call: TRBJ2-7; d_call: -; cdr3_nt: TGCGCCAGCAGCTTGAACGGGGACTACGAGCAGTACTTC; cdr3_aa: CASSLNGDYEQYF
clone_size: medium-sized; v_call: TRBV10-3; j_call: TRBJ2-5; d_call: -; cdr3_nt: TGTGCCATCAGTGAGTCGACGACAGTCCTTCAAGAGACCCAGTACTTC; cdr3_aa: CAISESTTVLQETQYF
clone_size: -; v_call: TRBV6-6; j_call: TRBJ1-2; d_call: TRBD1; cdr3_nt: TGTGCCAGCAGTTACCAGGGGGGAAATGATGGCTACACCTTC; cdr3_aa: CASSYQGGNDGYTF
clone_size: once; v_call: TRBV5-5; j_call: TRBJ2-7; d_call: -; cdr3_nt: TGTGCCAGCAGCTTGTTTCCAGGGGCCTACGAGCAGTACTTC; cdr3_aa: CASSLFPGAYEQYF
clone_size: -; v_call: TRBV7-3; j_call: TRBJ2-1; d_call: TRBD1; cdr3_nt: TGTGCCAGCAGCTTAAGCCAGGGGGCCTACAATGAGCAGTTCTTC; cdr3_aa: CASSLSQGAYNEQFF
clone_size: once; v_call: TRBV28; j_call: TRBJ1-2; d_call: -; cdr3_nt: TGTGCCAGCAGTTCGGACACCTATGGCTACACCTTC; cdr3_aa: CASSSDTYGYTF
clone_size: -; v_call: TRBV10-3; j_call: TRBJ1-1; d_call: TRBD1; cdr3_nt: TGTGCCATCAGAAAGGGACAGGGGACCTCGTCCACTGAAGCTTTCTTT; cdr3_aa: CAIRKGQGTSSTEAFF
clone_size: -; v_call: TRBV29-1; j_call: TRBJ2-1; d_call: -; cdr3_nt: TGCAGCGTTGAAGGGACAGAGTACTACAATGAGCAGTTCTTC; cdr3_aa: CSVEGTEYYNEQFF
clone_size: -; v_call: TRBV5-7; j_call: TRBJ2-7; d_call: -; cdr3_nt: TGTGCCAGCAGCTCGCCCGACCGTAACTCCTACGAGCAGTACTTC; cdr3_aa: CASSSPDRNSYEQYF
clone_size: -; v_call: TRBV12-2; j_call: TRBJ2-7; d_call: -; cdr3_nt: TGTGCAAGTCCGGACCGGGACAGGGGGATCTACGAGCAGTACTTC; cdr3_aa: CASPDRDRGIYEQYF
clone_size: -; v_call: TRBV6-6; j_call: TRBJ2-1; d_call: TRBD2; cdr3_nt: TGTGCCAGCAGTAGAAGTTTAGCGGGGGGGGACACCTTCGGGTTCTTC; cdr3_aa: CASSRSLAGGDTFGFF
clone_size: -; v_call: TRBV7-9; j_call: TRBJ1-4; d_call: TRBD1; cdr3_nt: TGTGCCAGCAGCTTGGGAGTTCAGGGGGCCTTTAATGAAAAACTGTTTTTT; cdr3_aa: CASSLGVQGAFNEKLFF
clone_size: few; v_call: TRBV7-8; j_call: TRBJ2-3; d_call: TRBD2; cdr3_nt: TGTGCCAGCAGCTTCCAGCGGGGACGCACAGATACGCAGTATTTT; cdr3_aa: CASSFQRGRTDTQYF
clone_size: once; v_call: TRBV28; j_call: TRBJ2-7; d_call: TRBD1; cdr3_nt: TGTGCCAGCAGTTTAGGGACAGGGGCCTACGAGCAGTACTTC; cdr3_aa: CASSLGTGAYEQYF
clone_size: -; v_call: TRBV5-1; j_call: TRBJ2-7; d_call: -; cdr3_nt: TGCGCCAGCAGCTTAGGGGGGGCAAACCTCTACGAGCAGTACTTC; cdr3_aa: CASSLGGANLYEQYF
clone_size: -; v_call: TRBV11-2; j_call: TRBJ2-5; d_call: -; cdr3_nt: TGTGCCAGCAGCTTAGTTGGAGGATTGTTAAGACAGAGGACCCAGTACTTC; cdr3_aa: CASSLVGGLLRQRTQYF
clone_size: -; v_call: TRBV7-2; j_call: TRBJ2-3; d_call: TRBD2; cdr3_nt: TGTGCCAGCAGCCCCTCGGGGAGGGGCACAGATACGCAGTATTTT; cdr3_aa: CASSPSGRGTDTQYF
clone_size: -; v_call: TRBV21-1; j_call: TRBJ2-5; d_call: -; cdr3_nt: TGTGCCAGCAGCAAATCATTTCTGGGCAGGCTTTTCCAAGAGACCCAGTACTTC; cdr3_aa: CASSKSFLGRLFQETQYF
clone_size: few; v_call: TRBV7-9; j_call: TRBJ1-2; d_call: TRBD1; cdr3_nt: TGTGCCAGCAGAGGACAGGCCGGGCCTAATAAACATGGCTACACCTTC; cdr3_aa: CASRGQAGPNKHGYTF
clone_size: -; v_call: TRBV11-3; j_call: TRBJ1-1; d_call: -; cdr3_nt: TGTGCCAGCAGCTTAGTAAGGGGAGGCGCTTTCTTT; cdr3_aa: CASSLVRGGAFF
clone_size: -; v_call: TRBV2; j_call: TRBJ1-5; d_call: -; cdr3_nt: TGTGCCAGCAGTGAAGCGCTTGGCCAGATAGGGCCCCAGCATTTT; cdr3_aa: CASSEALGQIGPQHF
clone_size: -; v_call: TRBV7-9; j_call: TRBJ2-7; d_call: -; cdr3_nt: TGTGCCAGCAGCTTAGCGCTGGAGGGGGCATTGGGCGAGCAGTACTTC; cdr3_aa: CASSLALEGALGEQYF
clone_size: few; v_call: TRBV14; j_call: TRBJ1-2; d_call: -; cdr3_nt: TGTGCCAGCAGCCCCCGACAGTCCCCACAATTTGGCTACACCTTC; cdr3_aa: CASSPRQSPQFGYTF
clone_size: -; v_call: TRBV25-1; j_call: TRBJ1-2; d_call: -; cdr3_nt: TGTGCCAGCAGTGAATTCGAGTCCTCGGGCTACACCTTC; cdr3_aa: CASSEFESSGYTF
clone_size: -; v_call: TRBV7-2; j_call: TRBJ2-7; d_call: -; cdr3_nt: TGTGCCAGCAGCTCTGAAGGCGGCTACGAGCAGTACTTC; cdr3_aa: CASSSEGGYEQYF
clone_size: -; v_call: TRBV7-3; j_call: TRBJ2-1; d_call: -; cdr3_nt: TGTGCCAGCAGCTCCCCCGGGACTGAGCAGTTCTTC; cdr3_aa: CASSSPGTEQFF
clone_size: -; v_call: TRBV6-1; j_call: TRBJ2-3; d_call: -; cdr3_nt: TGTGCCAGCAGTGGAGCAAGGGTAGAGGCAGATACGCAGTATTTT; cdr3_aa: CASSGARVEADTQYF